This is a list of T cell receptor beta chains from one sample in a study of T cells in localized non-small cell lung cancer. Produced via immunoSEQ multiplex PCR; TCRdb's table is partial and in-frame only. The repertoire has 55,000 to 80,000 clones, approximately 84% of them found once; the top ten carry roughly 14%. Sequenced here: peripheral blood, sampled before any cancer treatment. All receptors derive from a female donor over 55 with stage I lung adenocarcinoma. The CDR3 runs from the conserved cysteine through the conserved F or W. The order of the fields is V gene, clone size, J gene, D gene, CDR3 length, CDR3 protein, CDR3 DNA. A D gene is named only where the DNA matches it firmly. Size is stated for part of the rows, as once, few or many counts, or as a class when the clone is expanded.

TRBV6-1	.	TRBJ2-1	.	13	CASSPGQGLEQFF	TGTGCCAGCAGTCCGGGACAAGGGTTGGAGCAGTTCTTC
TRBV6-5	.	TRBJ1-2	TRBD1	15	CASNRGAGGLYGYTF	TGTGCCAGCAACAGGGGGGCAGGGGGCTTATATGGCTACACCTTC
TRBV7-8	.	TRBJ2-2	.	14	CASSFFTGPGELFF	TGTGCCAGCAGCTTTTTCACAGGTCCGGGGGAGCTGTTTTTT
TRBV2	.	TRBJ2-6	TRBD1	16	CASRGTGVSGANVLTF	TGTGCCAGCAGAGGGACAGGAGTCTCTGGGGCCAACGTCCTGACTTTC
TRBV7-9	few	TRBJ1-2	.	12	CASRAGDHGYTF	TGTGCCAGCAGGGCAGGGGATCATGGCTACACCTTC
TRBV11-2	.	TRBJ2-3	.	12	CASSLGGDTQYF	TGTGCCAGCAGCTTAGGTGGGGATACGCAGTATTTT
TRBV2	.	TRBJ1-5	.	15	CASSDGQTSNQPQHF	TGTGCCAGCAGTGACGGGCAGACTAGCAATCAGCCCCAGCATTTT
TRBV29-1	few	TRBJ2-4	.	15	CSVRGGDVAKNIQYF	TGCAGCGTCCGAGGGGGGGACGTAGCCAAAAACATTCAGTACTTC
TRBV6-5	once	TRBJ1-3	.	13	CASRPPGGNTIYF	TGTGCCAGCAGGCCCCCCGGCGGAAACACCATATATTTT
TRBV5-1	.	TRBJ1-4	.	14	CASSLGFEGEKLFF	TGCGCCAGCAGCTTGGGGTTCGAGGGAGAAAAACTGTTTTTT
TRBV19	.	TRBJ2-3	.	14	CASSIALRTDTQYF	TGTGCCAGTAGTATAGCTCTGCGCACAGATACGCAGTATTTT
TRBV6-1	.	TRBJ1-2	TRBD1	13	CASSPDRAYGYTF	TGTGCCAGCAGCCCCGACAGGGCTTATGGCTACACCTTC
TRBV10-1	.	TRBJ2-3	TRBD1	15	CASSEGGTGGHTQYF	TGCGCCAGCAGTGAAGGTGGGACAGGGGGACATACGCAGTATTTT
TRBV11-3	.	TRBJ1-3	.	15	CASSPSRVSGNTIYF	TGTGCCAGCAGCCCCTCGCGGGTATCTGGAAACACCATATATTTT
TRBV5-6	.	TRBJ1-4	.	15	CASSYLGGAEEKLFF	TGTGCCAGCAGCTACCTCGGGGGAGCAGAGGAAAAACTGTTTTTT
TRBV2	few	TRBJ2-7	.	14	CASRNGFGAYEQYF	TGTGCCAGCCGGAATGGTTTTGGGGCCTACGAGCAGTACTTC
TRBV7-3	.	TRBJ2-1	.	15	CASRAGQSSYNEQFF	TGTGCCAGCAGGGCGGGACAGAGCTCCTACAATGAGCAGTTCTTC
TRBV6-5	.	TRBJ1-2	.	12	CASSYVGVGYTF	TGTGCCAGCAGTTACGTGGGCGTGGGCTACACCTTC
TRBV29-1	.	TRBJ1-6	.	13	CSVGSGKNSPLHF	TGCAGCGTTGGAAGCGGTAAAAATTCACCCCTCCACTTT
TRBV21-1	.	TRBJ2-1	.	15	CASSLGLAASNEQFF	TGTGCCAGCAGTCTTGGACTAGCGGCGTCCAATGAGCAGTTCTTC
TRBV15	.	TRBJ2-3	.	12	CATSRGEDTQYF	TGTGCCACCAGCAGGGGGGAAGATACGCAGTATTTT
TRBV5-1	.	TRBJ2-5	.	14	CASSRALRGETQYF	TGCGCCAGCAGCCGCGCCTTACGGGGGGAGACCCAGTACTTC
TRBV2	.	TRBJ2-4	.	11	CASSEGTKRYF	TGTGCCAGCAGTGAAGGGACTAAGCGGTACTTC
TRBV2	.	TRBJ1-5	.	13	CASRVTPNQPQHF	TGTGCCAGCAGGGTCACCCCGAATCAGCCCCAGCATTTT
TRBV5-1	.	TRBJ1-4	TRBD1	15	CASTHSGTGVEKLFF	TGCGCCAGCACCCACTCCGGGACAGGGGTTGAAAAACTGTTTTTT
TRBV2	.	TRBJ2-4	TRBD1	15	CASSEGRQGQNIQYF	TGTGCCAGCAGTGAAGGAAGACAGGGTCAAAACATTCAGTACTTC
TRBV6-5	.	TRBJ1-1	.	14	CASRRDIGNTEAFF	TGTGCCAGCCGGCGGGACATAGGGAACACTGAAGCTTTCTTT
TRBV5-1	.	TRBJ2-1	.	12	CASSRAGSEQFF	TGCGCCAGCAGCCGGGCGGGTAGCGAGCAGTTCTTC
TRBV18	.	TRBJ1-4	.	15	CASSPPWQGGEKLFF	TGTGCCAGCTCACCACCGTGGCAGGGAGGGGAAAAACTGTTTTTT
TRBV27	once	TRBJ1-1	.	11	CASTGYTEAFF	TGTGCCAGCACAGGGTACACTGAAGCTTTCTTT
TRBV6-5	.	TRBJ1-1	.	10	CASGNTEAFF	TGTGCCAGCGGGAACACTGAAGCTTTCTTT
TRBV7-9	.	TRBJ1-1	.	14	CASSLQGMNTEAFF	TGTGCCAGCAGCTTGCAGGGTATGAACACTGAAGCTTTCTTT
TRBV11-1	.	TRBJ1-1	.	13	CASSLGENTEAFF	TGTGCCAGCAGCTTAGGGGAGAACACTGAAGCTTTCTTT
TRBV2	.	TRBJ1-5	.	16	CASSEPRPGRNQPQHF	TGTGCCAGCAGCGAGCCTCGGCCAGGCCGCAATCAGCCCCAGCATTTT
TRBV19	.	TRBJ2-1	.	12	CASSTRYNEQFF	TGTGCCAGTAGTACTAGATACAATGAGCAGTTCTTC
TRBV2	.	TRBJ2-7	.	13	CASTDRPRYEQYF	TGTGCCAGCACTGACAGGCCAAGATACGAGCAGTACTTC
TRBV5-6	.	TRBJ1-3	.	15	CASSFGPRSGNTIYF	TGTGCCAGCAGCTTCGGACCCCGCTCTGGAAACACCATATATTTT
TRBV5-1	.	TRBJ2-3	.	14	CASSPNVLADTQYF	TGCGCCAGCAGCCCGAACGTCTTGGCAGATACGCAGTATTTT
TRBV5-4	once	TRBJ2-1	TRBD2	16	CASSPAVAGEINEQFF	TGTGCCAGCAGCCCGGCGGTAGCGGGAGAGATAAATGAGCAGTTCTTC
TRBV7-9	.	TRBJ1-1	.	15	CASSLDGRWDTEAFF	TGTGCCAGCAGCCTCGACGGGAGATGGGACACTGAAGCTTTCTTT
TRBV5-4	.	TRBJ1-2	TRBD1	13	CASSLQGAGGYTF	TGTGCCAGCAGCTTGCAGGGGGCGGGTGGCTACACCTTC
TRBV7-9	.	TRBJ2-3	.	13	CASSLGFPDTQYF	TGTGCCAGCAGCTTAGGTTTTCCAGATACGCAGTATTTT
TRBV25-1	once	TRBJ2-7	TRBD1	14	CASSQSDREWEQYF	TGTGCCAGCAGTCAATCGGACAGGGAATGGGAGCAGTACTTC
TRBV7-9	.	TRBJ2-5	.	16	CASSLNLGGGKETQYF	TGTGCCAGCAGCTTAAACCTCGGGGGCGGGAAGGAGACCCAGTACTTC
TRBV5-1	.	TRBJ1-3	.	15	CASSLGGPSGNTIYF	TGCGCCAGCAGCTTGGGGGGGCCCTCTGGAAACACCATATATTTT
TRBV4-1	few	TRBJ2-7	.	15	CASSQGDSAGREQYF	TGCGCCAGCAGCCAGGGAGACAGTGCGGGACGCGAGCAGTACTTC
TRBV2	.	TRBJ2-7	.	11	CASSDLNEQYF	TGTGCCAGCAGTGACCTCAACGAGCAGTACTTC
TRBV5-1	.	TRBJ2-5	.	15	CASSLGQSSRETQYF	TGCGCCAGCAGCCTAGGACAGAGCTCAAGGGAGACCCAGTACTTC